This record looks at one T cell receptor (beta chain) sequence and its context. Other DNA sequences in this specimen translate into the identical CDR3. This sample was taken from a study of blood T cell repertoires in COVID-19. CDR1 SGHTA and CDR2 FQGTGA come from the germline V gene. CDR3 length: 14 residues. The V end lost 1 base, the J end lost 6 bases, and 10 bases lay between the germline ends. Original data processing: Nucleated cell number was recorded as an estimate derived from reference gene primer amplification. The assay was immunoSEQ multiplex PCR, and TCRdb's table has in-frame clones only and misses some. That table is the source of V, J and clone size, and D and trimming were worked out from the DNA. The table has some 300,000 clones, around 90% seen once.

The chain uses TRBV7-3 and TRBJ2-1, with D unclear. The sequence was collected from a man in his sixties or seventies with acute or convalescent COVID-19. The sequencing sample was made of peripheral blood. The chain's CDR3 is CASSLSSMRNEQFF. CDR3 nucleotide sequence: TGTGCCAGCAGCTTAAGTTCTATGCGCAATGAGCAGTTCTTC.